One sample yielded the 9 T cell receptor beta chains listed below, sequenced in a study of cytomegalovirus exposure and HLA in healthy donors. PCR primers comprised 60 Vbeta and 13 Jbeta primers. TCRdb's table, derived via immunoSEQ multiplex PCR, lists solely in-frame clones and lacks some. Among around 160,000 clones, 60% to 85% were seen once, and the ten largest hold 7.4%. The sequencing input was PBMCs. All receptors come from a male donor in good health and CMV-seropositive.

The V gene is TRBV2, the J gene TRBJ2-2; TRBD1 might be the D (6 bases). Looked up from germline, CDR1 is SNHLY and CDR2 is FYNNEI. The CDR3 is 15 residues long. V was shortened by 11 bases and J by 4 bases, with 20 bases between the two germline ends. The CDR3 DNA reads TGTGCCGGTTTAGAGACAGGCGGACTCACCGGGGAGCTGTTTTTT. Its translation: CAGLETGGLTGELFF.

V usage is TRBV7-6 and J usage is TRBJ2-5; TRBD2 aligns across 14 bases. This CDR3 has 15 amino acids. Germline assignment: CDR1 SGHVS and CDR2 FNYEAQ. V trimming: 6 bases; J trimming: 4 bases; junction bases outside the gene matches: 4. CDR3 sequence reads: CASRGLAGDLETQYF. DNA for the CDR3: TGTGCCAGCAGGGGACTAGCGGGGGACCTAGAGACCCAGTACTTC.

V is TRBV13 and J is TRBJ1-1; D ambiguous. In germline, CDR1 is PRHDT, CDR2 FYEKMQ (reference sequence). The CDR3 runs to 13 residues. V was pared by 2 bases and J by 5 bases, with 9 bases between. This chain's CDR3 is CASSLSRGTEAFF. In nucleotides, the CDR3 is TGTGCCAGCAGCTTATCGCGGGGAACTGAAGCTTTCTTT. The full variable domain, completed using reference TRBV13 and TRBJ1-1, is AAGVIQSPRHLIKEKRETATLKCYPIPRHDTVYWYQQGPGQDPQFLISFYEKMQSDKGSIPDRFSAQQFSDYHSELNMSSLELGDSALYFCASSLSRGTEAFFGQGTRLTVV.

The chain couples TRBV9 to TRBJ1-2, with 7 bases matching TRBD1. The CDR3 has 16 amino acids. CDR1 is SGDLS and CDR2 is YYNGEE in the germline V gene. After removal of 4 bases from V and 4 bases from J, the junction contained 13 bases not matched to a gene. The CDR3 DNA follows: TGTGCCAGCAGCCCCCCCGACAGGGACGATCTCTATGGCTACACCTTC. Its protein is CASSPPDRDDLYGYTF.

This clone came up once. Other DNA sequences of this sample code for an identical CDR3. This chain uses TRBV5-6 with TRBJ1-2; D possibly corresponds to TRBD1 (6 bases). Germline V gene sequence: CDR1 SGHDT, CDR2 YYEEEE. With 4 bases removed from V and 2 bases from J, the gap between germline ends came to 15 bases. CDR3 length: 15 amino acids. CDR3 sequence: CASSLEERGNYGYTF. The CDR3 DNA is TGTGCCAGCAGCCTGGAAGAGAGGGGGAACTATGGCTACACCTTC.

This clone was observed a handful of times. The chain carries TRBV6-1 and TRBJ1-1, with D hard to call. The V end lost 5 bases, the J end lost 6 bases, and 13 bases lay between the germline ends. CDR3 length equals 13 residues. Germline CDR1 is MNHNS and CDR2 is SASEGT. The CDR3 bases are TGTGCCAGCAGTTCTCCAGTCGGGGCTGAAGCTTTCTTT. This codes for CASSSPVGAEAFF.

CDR3 sequence (DNA): TGTGCCAGCAGTTACCTTAGCGGGGGGGGAGCAGATACGCAGTATTTT. Residues: CASSYLSGGGADTQYF. V gene TRBV2 combines with J gene TRBJ2-3, with 11 positions matching TRBD2. CDR1 SNHLY and CDR2 FYNNEI come from the germline V gene. CDR3 length equals 16 residues. Trimming removed 5 bases from V and 4 bases from J; junction bases left unmatched: 8.

The J gene is TRBJ2-1, the V gene TRBV18; the D gene is possibly TRBD1 (6 bases). This CDR3 is 15 amino acids long. V was trimmed by 2 bases and J by 6 bases, leaving 14 bases between them. CDR1 and CDR2 from the germline V gene are KGHSH and LQKENI. The CDR3 DNA follows: TGTGCCAGCTCACCAGGACAGCTCCTGGGCAATGAGCAGTTCTTC. Translated: CASSPGQLLGNEQFF.

The chain combines TRBV7-9 with TRBJ1-1; 7 bases are shared with TRBD1. The ends lost 4 bases at V and 3 bases at J; junction bases unmatched: 8. Germline CDR1 SEHNR, CDR2 FQNEAQ (reference sequence). This CDR3 has 15 residues. CDR3 amino acids: CASSSLTGRDTEAFF. For the CDR3, the DNA is TGTGCCAGCAGCTCCCTGACAGGGAGAGACACTGAAGCTTTCTTT.